These T cell receptor beta chains were read from a single sample in a study of blood T cell repertoires in COVID-19. The data were produced by immunoSEQ multiplex PCR, yet TCRdb's version contains in-frame clones alone and is incomplete. Among some 260,000 clones listed, roughly 84% were seen once. The sequenced material came from peripheral blood. These receptors were collected from a woman in her thirties or forties who had recovered from COVID-19. Both conserved end residues are part of each CDR3. Only part of the rows carry a size: once, few, many, or a class if the clone is expanded.

size: .; V: TRBV7-9; CDR3: CASSLEGAHAPLHF
size: once; V: TRBV30; CDR3: CAWRGREGTYTGELFF
size: .; V: TRBV7-2; CDR3: CASSSSIRAGVSEQYF
size: .; V: TRBV27; CDR3: CASSGGGSGYEQYF
size: .; V: TRBV7-9; CDR3: CASSLGPGSGSTDTQYF
size: .; V: TRBV4-2; CDR3: CASSQVPAGGSYEQYF
size: .; V: TRBV19; CDR3: CASSSLGTSEQYF
size: .; V: TRBV24-1; CDR3: CATSDPRRATNEQYF
size: .; V: TRBV5-8; CDR3: CASSLGTIPYNEQFF
size: .; V: TRBV4-3; CDR3: CASSQDSGTGNGYTF
size: .; V: TRBV4-2; CDR3: CASSQEPDRGQETQYF
size: .; V: TRBV19; CDR3: CASRRGYSNQPQHF
size: .; V: TRBV11-3; CDR3: CASSLDYGNEQFF
size: .; V: TRBV2; CDR3: CASSGTGGFDGYTF
size: .; V: TRBV5-1; CDR3: CASSPEGQGGNGYTF
size: .; V: TRBV6-2/TRBV6-3; CDR3: CASSYPTSGRAGGRETQYF
size: .; V: TRBV4-1; CDR3: CASSLSPGNINQPQHF
size: .; V: TRBV14; CDR3: CASSHRAPLLWGYTF
size: .; V: TRBV7-2; CDR3: CASSLGARGLYEQYF
size: .; V: TRBV2; CDR3: CASRTGGETQYF
size: .; V: TRBV5-1; CDR3: CASSLATSGNRAGEQYF
size: .; V: TRBV7-3; CDR3: CASSPKRLAGGYNEQFF
size: once; V: TRBV7-2; CDR3: CASSLTGASHEQFF
size: .; V: TRBV30; CDR3: CAWKRDTIYQETQYF
size: few; V: TRBV5-4; CDR3: CASSLGARDRGRNGYTF
size: .; V: TRBV11-3; CDR3: CASSLLRLAGVHEQFF
size: .; V: TRBV7-2; CDR3: CASSFSGGGTEAFF
size: once; V: TRBV28; CDR3: CASSLDRLDTQYF
size: .; V: TRBV28; CDR3: CASSRQGWDGYTF
size: .; V: TRBV30; CDR3: CAWSVDTNQPQHF
size: .; V: TRBV28; CDR3: CASSLTGGFSNYGYTF
size: .; V: TRBV5-1; CDR3: CASSLVGALNQPQHF
size: .; V: TRBV7-2; CDR3: CASSRAGGLAKNIQYF
size: .; V: TRBV3-1/TRBV3-2; CDR3: CASSQERGKAFF
size: once; V: TRBV4-3; CDR3: CASSQVQVQGYTGELFF
size: .; V: TRBV15; CDR3: CATSRGGTISSPLHF
size: .; V: TRBV5-1; CDR3: CASSLGQGGEKLFF
size: once; V: TRBV5-4; CDR3: CASSLMGANYGYTF
size: .; V: TRBV6-2/TRBV6-3; CDR3: CASSSLAGYNEQFF
size: .; V: TRBV7-9; CDR3: CASSWPGTPGANEQFF
size: .; V: TRBV6-4; CDR3: CASSDQGGFDEQFF
size: .; V: TRBV30; CDR3: CAWSAKTGKFAEKLFF
size: .; V: TRBV7-8; CDR3: CASSLSRDSLAQYF
size: .; V: TRBV7-9; CDR3: CASRHSGQPQETQYF
size: once; V: TRBV20-1; CDR3: CSASLPGTGGNEQYF
size: once; V: TRBV7-2; CDR3: CASSFSGGGRAYEQYF
size: .; V: TRBV6-2/TRBV6-3; CDR3: CASSYPPNYEQYF
size: .; V: TRBV7-2; CDR3: CASSLVRSGANVLTF